Included here is one T cell receptor (beta chain) sequence, with context. Its antigen remains unidentified. Per-nucleotide qualities are absent, and no much larger clonotype sits a single base away. Including the terminal cysteine and phenylalanine, the CDR3 comprises 15 residues. Only the CDR3 DNA stays, 45 bases, in frame from base 1. CDR1 SGHRS and CDR2 YFSETQ are derived from the germline V gene. The V end loses 5 bases and the J end loses 2 bases, and a stretch of 13 bases separates them. The entry originates in a study of PD-1 blockade in mismatch repair-deficient tumors (dated by TCRdb to 2017 to 2019). Some background on the complete study: Between late 2013 and September 2016, the trial enrolled roughly 86 consecutive patients with eleven to twelve types of mismatch repair-deficient cancer, all of whom had received prior treatment and were progressing. Tumor-associated T cell clones were tracked in the peripheral blood of patients responding to PD-1 blockade by deep sequencing of TCR CDR3 regions.

The sample's time point label, in plain terms: peripheral blood 12 weeks after first pembrolizumab dose. For each enrolled patient, mismatch repair deficiency was established using either polymerase chain reaction or immunohistochemistry. TCR sequencing was performed for three patients who responded to pembrolizumab therapy. In the phase II trial, pembrolizumab PD-1 blockade was tested prospectively in advanced mismatch repair-deficient cancers, no matter which tissue of origin the cancers came from. Peripheral blood T cell samples were serially collected before and at multiple times after PD-1 blockade was started. The timing of each blood sample was reported as weeks after the first dose of pembrolizumab. What the study reported, not specific to this receptor: Rapid expansion after pembrolizumab followed by contraction, generally before radiologic responses, was shown by tumor-resident clones, which were often undetectable in blood before treatment.

The library came from the immunoSEQ multiplex PCR assay. TCRdb provides this immuneACCESS table in a form limited to in-frame rearrangements. Some clones are lacking; in checked studies, under half of them reflect an unresolved V gene, and why the rest are absent is not known. Here the sample has 80,000 to 100,000 clones; over 75% occur a single time. Around 2.6% of the sample is taken by the ten largest. The sample was peripheral blood, taken 12 weeks after starting pembrolizumab. The TCR originated in an adult with mismatch repair-deficient cancer. The rearranged chain carries TRBV5-1 and TRBJ1-4, with TRBD1 as a weak D call on 5 bases. The bases read TGCGCCAGCAGGGCAGAGGGGAACACTAATGAAAAACTGTTTTTT. It codes for CASRAEGNTNEKLFF.